The 26 T cell receptor beta chains reported below all come from one sample, sequenced in a study of T cells in Graves' hyperthyroidism and ophthalmopathy. TCR beta CDR3 regions were amplified from RNA transcripts. The primer set for the first-round RT-PCR of the TCR CDR3 was HTBI. TCRdb analysed the multiplex PCR reads with MiXCR anew, one entry per CDR3 protein. The sample records 300,000 to 450,000 distinct CDR3 sequences, about 25% being singletons. The sequenced material came from blood. The receptors shown here come from a man aged 50 to 60 with Graves' hyperthyroidism.

The V call is TRBV19, the J call TRBJ1-1, with TRBD1 matching 12 bases. CDR3 size: 14 residues. Germline V CDR1 and CDR2: LNHDA, SQIVND (reference sequence). With V trimmed by 6 bases and J by 7 bases, 6 bases remained unmatched. The CDR3 spells CASSRDRGQGEAFF. As DNA, the CDR3 is TGTGCCAGTAGCAGGGACAGGGGGCAAGGTGAAGCTTTCTTT.

The chain carries TRBV20-1 and TRBJ2-7; 10 nucleotides agree with TRBD2. After removal of 5 bases from V and 4 bases from J, the junction contained 5 bases not matched to a gene. This CDR3 is built from 13 residues. The germline V gene encodes CDR1 DFQATT and CDR2 SNEGSKA (reference sequence). CDR3 nucleotide sequence: TGCAGTGCTCCGCCTAGCGGGAGTTACGAGCAGTACTTC. It specifies CSAPPSGSYEQYF.

This clonotype was found a few times. The chain combines TRBV5-5 with TRBJ1-4; D is unresolved. The germline gives CDR1 SGHKS, CDR2 YYEKEE (reference sequence). Trimming left V 3 bases short and J 7 bases short, with 13 bases between. The CDR3 extends over 14 amino acids. The CDR3 nucleotides are TGTGCCAGCAGCTCCATAGGACCGGGTGAAAAACTGTTTTTT. Its protein is CASSSIGPGEKLFF.

The table lists this clonotype with many counts. The chain uses TRBV28 and TRBJ2-1; TRBD2 matches at 14 bases. Trimming at V came to 4 bases and at J to 4 bases, leaving 3 bases not matched to a gene. The germline CDR1 and CDR2 sequences are MDHEN and SYDVKM. The CDR3 length is 16 residues. The CDR3 DNA follows: TGTGCCAGCAGTTCAGGGACTAGCGGGAGTTACAATGAGCAGTTCTTC. Its protein product is CASSSGTSGSYNEQFF.

The genes are TRBV19 and TRBJ1-5, with D possibly matching TRBD1 (6 bases). CDR3 length: 15 residues. The V and J ends lost 7 bases and 0 bases respectively, with 13 bases between them. From germline, CDR1 is LNHDA and CDR2 SQIVND (reference sequence). In DNA, the CDR3 is TGTGCCAGTAAGGTAGGGGACAATAGCAATCAGCCCCAGCATTTT. Translated: CASKVGDNSNQPQHF.

There are many counts of this clonotype. The V and J genes are TRBV7-3 and TRBJ2-1; the D is unclear. Germline CDR1 and CDR2: SGHTA and FQGTGA. The CDR3 runs to 15 residues. V was cut by 1 base and J by 2 bases, with 9 bases left in between. CDR3 region: CASSLRAGAYNEQFF. As DNA, the CDR3 is TGTGCCAGCAGCTTAAGGGCTGGGGCCTACAATGAGCAGTTCTTC.

The rearrangement uses TRBV13 and TRBJ2-6; D perhaps matches TRBD1 (6 bases). CDR1 PRHDT and CDR2 FYEKMQ come from the germline V gene (reference sequence). The CDR3 is 15 residues long. With 5 bases removed from V and 1 base from J, the gap between germline ends came to 9 bases. CDR3: CASSATGSGANVLTF. The CDR3 DNA is TGTGCCAGCAGCGCAACAGGGTCTGGGGCCAACGTCCTGACTTTC.

J is TRBJ2-1 and V is TRBV11-2; 8 bases fit TRBD2. The junction had 21 bases not matched to a gene; V was cut back by 5 bases and J by 15 bases. CDR3 size: 16 residues. The germline gives CDR1 SGHAT, CDR2 FQNNGV. DNA for the CDR3: TGTGCCAGCAGCCCCCCCCGGGGAGCGGGAGTTTCCAGGCTGTTCTTC. Amino acids: CASSPPRGAGVSRLFF. Using reference TRBV11-2 and TRBJ2-1 for the parts outside the CDR3, the full variable domain is EAGVAQSPRYKIIEKRQSVAFWCNPISGHATLYWYQQILGQGPKLLIQFQNNGVVDDSQLPKDRFSAERLKGVDSTLKIQPAKLEDSAVYLCASSPPRGAGVSRLFFGPGTRLTVL.

At least ten counts were recorded for this clonotype. The genes are TRBV3-1 and TRBJ2-1, with D uncertain. The germline gives CDR1 LGHDT, CDR2 YNNKEL (reference sequence). The CDR3 has 14 amino acids. Trimming shortened V by 1 base and J by 4 bases, and 8 bases separated the two germline ends. The CDR3 DNA follows: TGTGCCAGCAGCCAAGCGTCATATTACAATGAGCAGTTCTTC. Residues: CASSQASYYNEQFF.

This clonotype was observed a few times. The gene calls are TRBV20-1 and TRBJ2-5; no clear D. The V and J ends lost 0 bases and 5 bases respectively, with 7 bases between them. The CDR3 covers 12 residues. Germline V gene lookup returns CDR1 DFQATT and CDR2 SNEGSKA (reference sequence). CDR3 sequence: CSAREDWETQYF. In nucleotides, the CDR3 is TGCAGTGCTAGAGAGGATTGGGAGACCCAGTACTTC.

This clonotype was picked up many times. The genes are TRBV20-1 and TRBJ2-7; 14 bases align to TRBD2. Losses at the gene ends were 4 bases for V and 6 bases for J; bases not matched to a gene: 11. Germline V gene lookup returns CDR1 DFQATT and CDR2 SNEGSKA (reference sequence). The CDR3 sequence is 16 residues long. The DNA for the CDR3 is TGCAGTGCTATCGGGACTAGCGGGAGCCAGAGCCTCGAGCAGTACTTC. This gives the protein CSAIGTSGSQSLEQYF.

The rearrangement joins TRBV9 to TRBJ2-1; TRBD2 might be the D (7 bases). Germline CDR1 is SGDLS and CDR2 is YYNGEE. The CDR3 sequence is 15 residues long. Trimming removed 2 bases from V and 7 bases from J, with 16 bases in between. The CDR3 coding sequence is TGTGCCAGCAGCGTGGGGGGGGGGGCGGGGAATGAGCAGTTCTTC. Translation gives CASSVGGGAGNEQFF.

This clonotype was found a few times. V usage is TRBV12-3 or TRBV12-4 and J usage is TRBJ2-7; 7 bases are a match to TRBD1. The V gene end was trimmed by 6 bases and the J gene end by 3 bases; junction bases not matched to a gene: 8. CDR3 size: 14 residues. In DNA form, the CDR3 reads TGTGCCAGCAGCCGGACAGGAGCCCTCTACGAGCAGTACTTC. It specifies CASSRTGALYEQYF.

This clonotype occurred a few times. The J gene is TRBJ2-1, the V gene TRBV9; D is unclear. The germline V gene has CDR1 SGDLS and CDR2 YYNGEE. This CDR3 comprises 13 residues. V shed 0 bases and J shed 6 bases, with 7 bases lying between them. This chain's CDR3 is CASSVEAVNEQFF. In DNA, the CDR3 is TGTGCCAGCAGCGTAGAAGCAGTCAATGAGCAGTTCTTC.

The chain joins TRBV7-8 to TRBJ2-4; 14 nucleotides line up with TRBD2. The CDR3 has 17 residues. With 1 base clipped from V and 7 bases from J, the junction kept 6 bases outside the gene matches. The germline CDR1 and CDR2 sequences are SGHVS and FQNEAQ. The CDR3 coding sequence is TGTGCCAGCAGCTTAGAGACTAGCGGGAGGGTTCGGAACATTCAGTACTTC. Amino acids: CASSLETSGRVRNIQYF.

V and J are TRBV2 and TRBJ2-5; TRBD2 matches at 14 bases. CDR3 length: 16 amino acids. The V and J ends lost 7 bases and 5 bases, in that order; junction bases with no gene match: 9. Germline-derived CDR1 and CDR2 are SNHLY and FYNNEI. The CDR3 nucleotides read TGTGCCAGCACCCTGGGGGGACTAGCGGGAGAGGAGACCCAGTACTTC. It is translated as CASTLGGLAGEETQYF.

This chain joins TRBV18 and TRBJ1-1; possibly TRBD1 for D (5 bases). The length of the CDR3 is 15 residues. V dropped 3 bases and J dropped 3 bases, with 14 bases sitting between them. The germline V gene encodes CDR1 KGHSH and CDR2 LQKENI. The CDR3 reads CASSPQGGGDTEAFF. As DNA, the CDR3 is TGTGCCAGCTCACCGCAGGGCGGCGGTGACACTGAAGCTTTCTTT.

The table lists this clonotype with a few counts. The chain couples TRBV13 to TRBJ1-3; unclear D gene. V was shortened by 7 bases and J by 2 bases, with 15 bases between the two germline ends. Germline V gene sequence: CDR1 PRHDT, CDR2 FYEKMQ (reference sequence). The CDR3 covers 15 residues. The CDR3 loop is CASTLRSAPGNTIYF. Here the CDR3 DNA reads TGTGCCAGCACCCTCAGGAGTGCCCCTGGAAACACCATATATTTT.

There are a few counts of this clonotype. The chain links TRBV11-2 to TRBJ2-1; 9 bases are shared with TRBD2. The junction had 6 bases not matched to a gene; V was cut back by 4 bases and J by 2 bases. Germline CDR1 is SGHAT and CDR2 is FQNNGV. The CDR3 has 16 amino acids. The CDR3 nucleotides read TGTGCCAGCAGCTCGGGACTAGCATTTGCCTACAATGAGCAGTTCTTC. This codes for CASSSGLAFAYNEQFF.

This clonotype was seen repeatedly, ten times or more. The V gene is TRBV7-8, the J gene TRBJ2-7; 7 bases fit TRBD2. The V gene end was trimmed by 1 base and the J gene end by 6 bases; junction bases not matched to a gene: 3. CDR3 length equals 13 residues. CDR1 is SGHVS, CDR2 FQNEAQ, per germline. The CDR3 sequence: CASSLVREGEQYF. The CDR3 DNA is TGTGCCAGCAGCTTAGTGAGGGAGGGCGAGCAGTACTTC.

This clonotype was counted between two and nine times. The chain recombines TRBV7-8 with TRBJ2-1, with D tentatively TRBD2 (6 bases). The germline CDR1 and CDR2 sequences are SGHVS and FQNEAQ. Trimming cost V 2 bases and J 9 bases, with 14 bases left between them. CDR3 length: 14 amino acids. CDR3 sequence: CASSLSGGGVEQFF. The CDR3 DNA is TGTGCCAGCAGCTTATCCGGGGGAGGCGTTGAGCAGTTCTTC.

The chain joins TRBV5-1 to TRBJ1-2; D is unresolved. V shed 2 bases and J shed 3 bases, with 11 bases lying between them. This CDR3 contains 14 residues. Per germline, CDR1 SGHRS and CDR2 YFSETQ. Written as DNA, the CDR3 is TGCGCCAGCAGCTTTGATTGGTCTGACTATGGCTACACCTTC. Translated: CASSFDWSDYGYTF.

J is TRBJ2-1 and V is TRBV7-2; the match to TRBD2 covers 12 bases. The CDR3 extends over 19 amino acids. Trimming took 5 bases from V and 9 from J; bases not matched to a gene: 20. Germline CDR1 reads SGHTA; CDR2 reads FQGNSA. CDR3 amino acids: CASSPGRASGRAHNVEQFF. The CDR3 DNA follows: TGTGCCAGCAGCCCCGGTAGGGCTAGCGGGAGGGCCCACAATGTTGAGCAGTTCTTC.

The V gene is TRBV10-3, the J gene TRBJ2-1, with TRBD1 matching over 7 bases. From germline, CDR1 is ENHRY and CDR2 SYGVKD. The CDR3 spans 13 residues. Unmatched junction bases numbered 3, after V lost 6 bases and J lost 4 bases. CDR3 sequence reads: CAIRQGSYNEQFF. The DNA for the CDR3 is TGTGCCATCAGACAGGGGTCGTACAATGAGCAGTTCTTC.

The V call is TRBV2, the J call TRBJ2-7, with a tentative D call TRBD2 (5 bases). Germline-derived CDR1 and CDR2 are SNHLY and FYNNEI. Trimming shortened V by 7 bases and J by 6 bases, and 22 bases separated the two germline ends. The CDR3 runs 15 residues. CDR3: CASIGVGLRHGEQYF. The CDR3 coding sequence is TGTGCCAGCATCGGAGTAGGACTCAGGCATGGCGAGCAGTACTTC.

In this sample, this clonotype turned up many times. The V call is TRBV3-1, the J call TRBJ2-7; D possibly uses TRBD1 or TRBD2 (5 bases each). Between the trimmed V and J ends, which lost 1 base and 1 base, there was a span of 11 bases. The V gene's germline CDR1 is LGHDT and CDR2 YNNKEL (reference sequence). CDR3 length: 15 residues. CDR3 loop: CASSQVGTPSYEQYF. CDR3 sequence (DNA): TGTGCCAGCAGCCAAGTCGGGACGCCTTCCTACGAGCAGTACTTC.